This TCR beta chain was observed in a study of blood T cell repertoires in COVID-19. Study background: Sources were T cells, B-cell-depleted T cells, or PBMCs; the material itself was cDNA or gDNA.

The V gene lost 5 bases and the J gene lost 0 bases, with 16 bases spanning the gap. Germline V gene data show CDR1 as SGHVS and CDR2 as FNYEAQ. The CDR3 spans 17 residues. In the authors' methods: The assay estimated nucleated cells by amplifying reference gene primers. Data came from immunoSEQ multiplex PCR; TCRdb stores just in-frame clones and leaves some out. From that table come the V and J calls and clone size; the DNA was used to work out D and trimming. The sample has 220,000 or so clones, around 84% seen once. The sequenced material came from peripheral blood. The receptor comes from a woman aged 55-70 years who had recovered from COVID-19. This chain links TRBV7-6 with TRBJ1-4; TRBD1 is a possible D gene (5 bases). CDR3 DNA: TGTGCCAGCAGCCGTGATGGGGCCGATGCAACTAATGAAAAACTGTTTTTT. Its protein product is CASSRDGADATNEKLFF.